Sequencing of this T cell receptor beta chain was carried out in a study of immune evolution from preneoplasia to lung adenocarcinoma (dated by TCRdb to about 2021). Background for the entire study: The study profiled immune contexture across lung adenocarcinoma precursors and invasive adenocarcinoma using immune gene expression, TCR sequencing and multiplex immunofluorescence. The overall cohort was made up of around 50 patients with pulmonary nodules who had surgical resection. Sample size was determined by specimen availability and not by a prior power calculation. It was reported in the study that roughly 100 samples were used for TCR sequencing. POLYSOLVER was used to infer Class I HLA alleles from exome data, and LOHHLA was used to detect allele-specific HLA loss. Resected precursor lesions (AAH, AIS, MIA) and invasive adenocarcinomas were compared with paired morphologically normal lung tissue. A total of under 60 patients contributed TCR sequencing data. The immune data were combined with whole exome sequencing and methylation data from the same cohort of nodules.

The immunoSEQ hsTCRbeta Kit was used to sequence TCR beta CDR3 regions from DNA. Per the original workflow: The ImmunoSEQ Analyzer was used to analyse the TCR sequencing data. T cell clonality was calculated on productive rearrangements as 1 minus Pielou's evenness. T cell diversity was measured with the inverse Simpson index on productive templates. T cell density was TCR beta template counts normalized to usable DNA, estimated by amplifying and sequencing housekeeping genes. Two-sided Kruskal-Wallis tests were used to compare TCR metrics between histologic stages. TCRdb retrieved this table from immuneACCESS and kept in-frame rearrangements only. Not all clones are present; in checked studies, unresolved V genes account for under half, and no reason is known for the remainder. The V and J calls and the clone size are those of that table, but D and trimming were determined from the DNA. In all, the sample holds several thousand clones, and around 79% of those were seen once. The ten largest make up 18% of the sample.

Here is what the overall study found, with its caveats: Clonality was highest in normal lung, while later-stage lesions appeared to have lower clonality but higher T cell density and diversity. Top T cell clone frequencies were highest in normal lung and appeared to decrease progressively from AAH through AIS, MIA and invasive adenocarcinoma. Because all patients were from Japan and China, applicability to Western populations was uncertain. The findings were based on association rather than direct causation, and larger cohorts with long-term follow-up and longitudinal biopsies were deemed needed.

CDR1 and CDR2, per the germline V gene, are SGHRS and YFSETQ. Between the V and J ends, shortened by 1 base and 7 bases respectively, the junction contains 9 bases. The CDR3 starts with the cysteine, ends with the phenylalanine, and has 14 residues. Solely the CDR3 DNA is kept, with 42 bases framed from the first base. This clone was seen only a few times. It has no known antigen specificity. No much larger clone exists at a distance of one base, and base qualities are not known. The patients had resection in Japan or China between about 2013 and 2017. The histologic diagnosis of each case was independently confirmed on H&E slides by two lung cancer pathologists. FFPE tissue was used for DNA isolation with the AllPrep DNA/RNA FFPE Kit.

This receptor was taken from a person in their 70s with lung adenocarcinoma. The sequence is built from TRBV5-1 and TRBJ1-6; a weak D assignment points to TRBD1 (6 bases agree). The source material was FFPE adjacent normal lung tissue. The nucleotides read TGCGCCAGCAGCTTGAGGGGGGGCAATTCACCCCTCCACTTT. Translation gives CASSLRGGNSPLHF.